This TCR beta chain derives from a study of blood T cell repertoires in COVID-19. Sequencing was performed with immunoSEQ multiplex PCR; in TCRdb, only in-frame clones are kept and a portion is missing. The data hold roughly 390,000 clones, with around 84% observed a single time. Sequencing was performed on peripheral blood. The source of this sequence is a woman between 18 and 29 years old with acute or convalescent COVID-19.

The CDR3 here is CASSSENLEGLGNFNYGYTF. The CDR3, as DNA: TGTGCCAGCAGCTCAGAAAATCTGGAGGGGCTGGGGAACTTTAACTATGGCTACACCTTC. The rearrangement links TRBV7-6 to TRBJ1-2; the D gene is possibly TRBD1 (5 bases). Per germline, CDR1 SGHVS and CDR2 FNYEAQ. CDR3 length: 20 amino acids. Deletions cut 4 bases from V and 1 base from J, with 28 bases between.